A selection of T cell receptor beta chains follows, all from one sample in a study of response to subunit inactivated influenza vaccine. TCRdb called the RT-PCR reads again in MiXCR, with one record for every CDR3 protein. Of some 480,000 distinct CDR3 sequences in the sample, approximately 11% were seen once. The sample consisted of PBMCs from blood, taken about 40 days after vaccination. These receptor sequences come from a man aged 45 to 65 who received an inactivated influenza vaccine. CDR3s include the opening cysteine and the closing phenylalanine or tryptophan. A D gene is named only where the DNA matches it firmly. The size entry is marked missing in some rows and otherwise reads once, few, many or a size class.

v_gene,j_gene,d_gene,abundance,CDR3nt,CDR3aa
TRBV5-1,TRBJ2-1,TRBD2,few,TGCGCCAGCAGCTTGGTCATGGCGGGGGGCCCCAATGAGCAGTTCTTC,CASSLVMAGGPNEQFF
TRBV12-3/TRBV12-4,TRBJ2-1,.,.,TGTGCCAGCACACAGAGCAGTGGGAAGAATGAGCAGTTCTTC,CASTQSSGKNEQFF
TRBV24-1,TRBJ2-1,.,few,TGTGCCACCAGTGACCTGCGGGACAGATACAATGAGCAGTTCTTC,CATSDLRDRYNEQFF
TRBV5-1,TRBJ2-7,TRBD1,.,TGCGCCAGCAGCGCCGTGGGGACAGGCGCCTTCCACGAGCAGTACTTC,CASSAVGTGAFHEQYF
TRBV11-2,TRBJ2-2,.,few,TGTGCCAGCAGCTTAGTTTTCACCGGGGAGCTGTTTTTT,CASSLVFTGELFF
TRBV7-2,TRBJ2-7,.,few,TGTGCCAGCAGCCAATATGTCGGCAGGGATGACGAGCAGTACTTC,CASSQYVGRDDEQYF
TRBV20-1,TRBJ2-1,TRBD2,many,TGCAGTGCTGAAACGGGACTAGCGGGAAATGACGAGCAGTTCTTC,CSAETGLAGNDEQFF
TRBV20-1,TRBJ2-7,TRBD2,.,TGCAGTGCTAGAGGGACTAGCGGGGGCGAGCAGTACTTC,CSARGTSGGEQYF
TRBV6-1,TRBJ2-1,TRBD2,few,TGTGCCAGCAGTCCCTATGGACTAGCGGAAAATGAGCAGTTCTTC,CASSPYGLAENEQFF
TRBV20-1,TRBJ2-2,.,many,TGCAGTGCTAGCTCCGGGACCCTGGACACCGGGGAGCTGTTTTTT,CSASSGTLDTGELFF
TRBV7-8,TRBJ2-1,TRBD1,.,TGTGCCAGCGGAGAGACAGGGGCCTATGAGCAGTTCTTC,CASGETGAYEQFF
TRBV20-1,TRBJ2-5,.,few,TGCAGTGCTAGAGGCCACTTTCAAGAGACCCAGTACTTC,CSARGHFQETQYF
TRBV4-3,TRBJ2-7,.,few,TGCGCCAGCAGCCAAGATTGGCCCTCCCTCTCCTACGAGCAGTACTTC,CASSQDWPSLSYEQYF
TRBV11-1,TRBJ2-7,.,few,TGTGCCAGCAGTAACCACAGGGCAGCGGTGACGGAGGGGGCCTACGAGCAGTACTTC,CASSNHRAAVTEGAYEQYF
TRBV4-2,TRBJ2-7,TRBD1,.,TGTGCCAGCAGCCAAGAGCAGGGACAGGGTACCTACGAGCAGTACTTC,CASSQEQGQGTYEQYF
TRBV5-5,TRBJ2-5,.,few,TGTGCCAGCAGCTTTAGACTCAGAGCCCAAGAGACCCAGTACTTC,CASSFRLRAQETQYF
TRBV4-3,TRBJ2-7,TRBD2,.,TGCGCCAGCAGCCAATTCCTAGCGGCCGCCTACGAGCAGTACTTC,CASSQFLAAAYEQYF
TRBV6-6,TRBJ2-1,.,.,TGTGCCAGCAGCGGTACAGGGGCCGGGAGTCAGTTCTTC,CASSGTGAGSQFF
TRBV12-3/TRBV12-4,TRBJ2-7,.,many,TGTGCCAGCACCCCCGGGGCCAGACCCTACGAGCAGTACTTC,CASTPGARPYEQYF
TRBV20-1,TRBJ2-7,.,.,TGCAGTGCTCACCACAGGGGGGGAGGGTACGAGCAGTACTTC,CSAHHRGGGYEQYF
TRBV13,TRBJ2-2,TRBD2,.,TGTGCCAGCAGTTCACCCGGACTAGCGGGAGAGGTGGGCGGGGAGCTGTTTTTT,CASSSPGLAGEVGGELFF
TRBV7-2,TRBJ2-7,.,many,TGTGCCAGCAGCTTTGGCCTTCCCGCCACCTACGAGCAGTACTTC,CASSFGLPATYEQYF
TRBV4-3,TRBJ2-2,.,few,TGCGCCAGCAGTTACGACTTACGAAACACCGGGGAGCTGTTTTTT,CASSYDLRNTGELFF
TRBV9,TRBJ2-7,TRBD2,.,TGTGCCAGCAGCGTCGGCACGGGAGGGTACTACGAGCAGTACTTC,CASSVGTGGYYEQYF
TRBV6-2/TRBV6-3,TRBJ2-7,TRBD2,.,TGTGCCAGCAGCCTGGGACTAGCGGCAACCTACGAGCGGTACTTC,CASSLGLAATYERYF
TRBV3-1,TRBJ1-3,.,many,TGTGCCAGCAGACGGATCGGTCGTGGAAACACCATATATTTT,CASRRIGRGNTIYF
TRBV4-3,TRBJ2-7,.,many,TGCGCCAGCAGCCAAGATGTCGTGTACGAGCAGTACTTC,CASSQDVVYEQYF
TRBV9,TRBJ2-1,TRBD2,.,TGTGCCAGCAGCGTAGTACTAGCGAGTGGTGAGCAGTTCTTC,CASSVVLASGEQFF
TRBV7-9,TRBJ2-3,.,many,TGTGCCAGCAGCTTTTCTAGGCGCCCCCGCACAGATACGCAGTATTTT,CASSFSRRPRTDTQYF
TRBV5-1,TRBJ1-5,TRBD1,few,TGCGCCAGCAGCTGGGGGACAGCTAGCAATCAGCCCCAGCATTTT,CASSWGTASNQPQHF
TRBV4-1,TRBJ1-2,.,few,TGCGCCAGCAGCCAAGATGTTCCCGGTAACTATGGCTACACCTTC,CASSQDVPGNYGYTF
TRBV28,TRBJ2-7,TRBD2,many,TGTGCCAGCAGTCCCACAAGGGGACTACTCAGGCAGTACTTC,CASSPTRGLLRQYF
TRBV4-3,TRBJ1-2,.,few,TGCGCCAGCAGCCAAGACGGGGGATCAGGCTACACCTTC,CASSQDGGSGYTF
TRBV11-2,TRBJ2-3,.,.,TGTGCCAGCAGCTTGGTTGTGGTGCGAGAAAACCTAGAACAAGATACGCAGTATTTT,CASSLVVVRENLEQDTQYF
TRBV29-1,TRBJ2-1,TRBD2,few,TGCAGCGTCGCTCTCCTAGCGGCTTATGAGCAGTTCTTC,CSVALLAAYEQFF
TRBV4-1,TRBJ2-6,.,.,TGCGCCAGCACCGCTTCTGGGGCCAACGTCCTGACTTTC,CASTASGANVLTF
TRBV6-2/TRBV6-3,TRBJ2-7,.,few,TGTGCCAGCAGTGACGGAACAGGGAGGACCGACGAGCAGTACTTC,CASSDGTGRTDEQYF
TRBV29-1,TRBJ2-3,.,few,TGCAGCGTCGAAGGGGGGCGGACAGATACGCAGTATTTT,CSVEGGRTDTQYF
TRBV6-5,TRBJ2-5,TRBD1,few,TGTGCCAGCAGTTACTCAGACAGGGAAGAGACCCAGTACTTC,CASSYSDREETQYF
TRBV11-2,TRBJ2-3,.,many,TGTGCCAGCACCCAAGATCCGGACGCCTCTAGCACAGATACGCAGTATTTT,CASTQDPDASSTDTQYF
TRBV6-5,TRBJ1-2,.,few,TGTGCCAGCAGTAACAGGGCTGGCTACACCTTC,CASSNRAGYTF
TRBV6-1,TRBJ1-4,.,many,TGTGCCAGCAGGACAGAAATAAATGAAAAACTGTTTTTT,CASRTEINEKLFF
TRBV28,TRBJ2-5,.,many,TGTGCCAGCAGTTCCTATGTTGAGACCCAGTACTTC,CASSSYVETQYF